The rows below give T cell receptor beta chains drawn from one sample of a study of OX40 agonist ivuxolimab in advanced cancers. Assay: immunoSEQ multiplex PCR; the TCRdb copy retains only in-frame clones and omits some. The sample holds almost 85,000 clones, 94% seen once. The specimen comprised CD4+ or CD8+ T cells sorted from blood, sampled in a trial of the OX40 agonist ivuxolimab. These TCRs come from an adult with an advanced solid tumor such as melanoma, head and neck, liver or kidney cancer. The CDR3 runs from the conserved cysteine through the conserved F or W. The D gene is left open where the match is weak. Clone size is stated in some rows and not others, as once, few, many or a class when expanded.

D	V	J	size	DNA	CDR3
TRBD1	TRBV6-5	TRBJ2-7	few	TGTGCCAGCAGTTACGCCCGACAGGGGTACTACGAGCAGTACTTC	CASSYARQGYYEQYF
.	TRBV27	TRBJ1-6	.	TGTGCCAGCAGTTTGGCGGGCATCGTATTTTCACCCCTCCACTTT	CASSLAGIVFSPLHF
.	TRBV9	TRBJ2-7	.	TGTGCCAGCAGCGGGAGGGGAGGAGCCGAGCAGTACTTC	CASSGRGGAEQYF
TRBD1	TRBV7-7	TRBJ2-1	.	TGTGCTAGCAGCTTAGCCCAGGGGGCCCCCTACAATGAGCAGTTCTTC	CASSLAQGAPYNEQFF
.	TRBV19	TRBJ1-1	.	TGTGCCAGTAGTCACAGGGCGAACACTGAAGCTTTCTTT	CASSHRANTEAFF
TRBD2	TRBV27	TRBJ2-3	.	TGTGCCAGCAGTTCTTGGACTAGCGGACTGCTCACAGATACGCAGTATTTT	CASSSWTSGLLTDTQYF
.	TRBV7-9	TRBJ2-7	.	TGTGCCAGCAGCCCGGGCCGGACCTACGAGCAGTACTTC	CASSPGRTYEQYF
.	TRBV27	TRBJ2-3	.	TGTGCCAGCAGTCCCGCCTCCTATGATACGCAGTATTTT	CASSPASYDTQYF
TRBD1	TRBV9	TRBJ1-1	.	TGTGCCAGCAGCTTTGTCAGGGGGCCCTCAGGGGAAGCTTTCTTT	CASSFVRGPSGEAFF
.	TRBV6-6	TRBJ2-5	.	TGTGCCAGCAGTTACCTCGCGGGGAATGGAGAGACCCAGTACTTC	CASSYLAGNGETQYF
.	TRBV5-5	TRBJ1-5	medium-sized	TGTGCCAGCAGCTTGGGGACATCCTATAGCAATCAGCCCCAGCATTTT	CASSLGTSYSNQPQHF
TRBD1	TRBV2	TRBJ2-7	once	TGTGCCAGCAGCGCAGAGACAGGGCCCTACGAGCAGTACTTC	CASSAETGPYEQYF
.	TRBV6-4	TRBJ2-2	once	TGTGCCAGCAATCCGACTTATACCGGGGAGCTGTTTTTT	CASNPTYTGELFF
TRBD2	TRBV5-4	TRBJ2-1	.	TGTGCCAGCAGCTTGGAAGCCGGGAGGGATAGCTCCTACAATGAGCAGTTCTTC	CASSLEAGRDSSYNEQFF
TRBD2	TRBV2	TRBJ2-1	.	TGTGCCAGCAGTGGGACTAGCGGGAGTTACTACAATGAGCAGTTCTTC	CASSGTSGSYYNEQFF
TRBD2	TRBV7-9	TRBJ2-1	.	TGTGCCAGCAGCAGAACGACTAGCCGAGCCTACAATGAGCAGTTCTTC	CASSRTTSRAYNEQFF
TRBD2	TRBV25-1	TRBJ2-1	.	TGTGCCAGCAGTGAATTAGCGGGAGGTCTGGGCAATGAGCAGTTCTTC	CASSELAGGLGNEQFF
.	TRBV6-4	TRBJ1-5	few	TGTGCCAGCAGTGACGTCGATTACCAGCATTTT	CASSDVDYQHF
.	TRBV30	TRBJ2-1	.	TGTGCCTGGGGGGCCTACGGAAATGAGCAGTTCTTC	CAWGAYGNEQFF
.	TRBV5-6	TRBJ1-1	.	TGTGCCAGCAGCTCGACAGTGAACACTGAAGCTTTCTTT	CASSSTVNTEAFF
TRBD2	TRBV7-9	TRBJ2-3	once	TGTGCCCTGGGGGGACTAGCGAGGACAGATACGCAGTATTTT	CALGGLARTDTQYF
.	TRBV7-6	TRBJ2-3	.	TGTGCCAGCAGCCCCGAGGGTTTGCTGGGCACAGATACGCAGTATTTT	CASSPEGLLGTDTQYF
.	TRBV5-1	TRBJ2-1	.	TGCGCCAGCAGCTTGGGGAGCTGGGGTACTAGGGATGAGCAGTTCTTC	CASSLGSWGTRDEQFF
.	TRBV11-1	TRBJ2-7	.	TGTGCCAGCATCCTAAGTGGCAGGCGGGCATACGAGCAGTACTTC	CASILSGRRAYEQYF
TRBD1	TRBV7-8	TRBJ2-6	.	TGTGCCAGCAGCGCTTCAGGGGGTCCCATCTCTGGGGCCAACGTCCTGACTTTC	CASSASGGPISGANVLTF
.	TRBV9	TRBJ2-3	.	TGTGCCAGCAGCGTTAACGGGGGCGCAGATACGCAGTATTTT	CASSVNGGADTQYF
.	TRBV27	TRBJ1-5	.	TGTGCCAGCAGCCTATACAGTTATAGCAATCAGCCCCAGCATTTT	CASSLYSYSNQPQHF
TRBD2	TRBV9	TRBJ2-3	.	TGTGCCAGCAGCGGAGGGGCTAGCGGGGTTATTGACAATACGCAGTATTTT	CASSGGASGVIDNTQYF
.	TRBV7-2	TRBJ1-5	.	TGTGCCAGCAGCTTAGAACCGGGATGGAGCAATCAGCCCCAGCATTTT	CASSLEPGWSNQPQHF
.	TRBV7-7	TRBJ2-1	.	TGTGCTAGCAGCTTGGGGCGGTACAATGAGCAGTTCTTC	CASSLGRYNEQFF